This T cell receptor (beta chain) was sequenced for a study of blood T cell repertoires in COVID-19. The CDR3 runs to 12 residues. The ends were cut back, 5 bases at V and 4 bases at J, with 8 bases in the middle. Germline lookup yields CDR1 MNHEY and CDR2 SVGAGI. TCRdb's copy holds only in-frame clones and misses some; the assay was immunoSEQ multiplex PCR. The table has roughly 450,000 clones, around 90% seen once. Participant ages covered roughly 18 to 89 years across around 22 US areas. This chain links TRBV6-5 with TRBJ1-1; possibly TRBD1 for D (5 bases). The sequence was obtained from a man aged 18 to 35 who had recovered from COVID-19. The sequenced sample consisted of PBMCs or T cells enriched from blood (not recorded which). As DNA, the CDR3 is TGTGCCAGCAGTCGTAGGGGCACTGAAGCTTTCTTT. Its translation is CASSRRGTEAFF.